Detailed here is one T cell receptor (beta chain). This clonotype was seen a handful of times. No cognate antigen has been identified for it. Base qualities are missing; no much larger clone stands one base away. These data are taken from a study of blood T cells in healthy people across ages (dated by TCRdb to between 2014 and 2017). With respect to the entire study: In model experiments, template switching captured about one uniquely barcoded TCR beta cDNA molecule for every two T cells. The study measured age-related changes in TCR beta repertoire diversity using deep sequencing normalized with unique cDNA molecular identifiers. The donors were split into four age groups: young (average about 15 years), middle-aged (over 35), aged (approximately 59) and long-lived (roughly 77). Using the same blood draw, the study looked at two additional independent replicas of 1 million unique cDNA reads for two donors, one aged 18 to 30 and the other aged 80 or older. Beyond this particular receptor, the publication reports: Conclusive comparison of naive and antigen-experienced compartments was prevented by the profiling of bulk unsorted PBMCs. As age increased, observed TCR beta diversity per million T cells dropped in a roughly linear way, and a significant reduction was already evident by age about 36. Observed TCR beta diversity correlated strongly with the percentage of naive T cells measured by flow cytometry. The long-lived group showed more naive CD4+ T cells, fewer expanded clones and increased TCR diversity than the aged group, suggesting age selection. Because the CMV infection status of the donors was unknown, age-related changes in expanded clonotypes may potentially have been confounded. Total diversity estimates from one million sequenced T cells were considered lower bounds and underestimates.

Library creation used 5' RACE. Reads for this sample came from an Illumina HiSeq 2500. A second about 6 to 11 cycle PCR used a sample-barcoded 5' primer and a J-beta primer mix. Each TCR beta cDNA molecule received a unique molecular identifier from a template-switch 5' adaptor carrying 12 random nucleotides. Each sample yielded at least 2.5 million CDR3-containing paired-end reads. All of the RNA was converted into first-strand cDNA using the Mint cDNA synthesis kit, with a TRBC-specific oligonucleotide serving as the primer. Following uracil-DNA glycosylase treatment, all cDNA underwent a first 18-cycle PCR with the universal primers M1SS and BC2_uni_R. The paper's data handling went like this. Each sample was normalized by randomly selecting 1 million high-quality reads, each carrying a distinct molecular identifier. Reads sharing molecular identifiers were discarded rather than binned into consensus sequences. CDR3 identification, clonotype clustering and error correction used MiTCR with a Q25 quality threshold and the strictest error-elimination algorithm. A nonparametric unseen species model with Euler transformation was used to estimate a lower bound on total TCR beta diversity. Starting from the raw public reads, TCRdb applied fastp trimming at Q25, assembled clones with MiXCR and retained in-frame beta chains. Each CDR3 protein gets just one entry, which takes the most common genes and DNA from the rows behind it. The V and J calls shown here were made by TCRdb, not taken from the authors' results. The sample has around 780,000 distinct CDR3 sequences on record, more than 25% of them singletons. Of the sample, around 3% is held by the ten largest clones.

Donors were approximately 42 systemically healthy Caucasian individuals from Russia aged roughly 6 to 95 years. Around 10 milliliters of peripheral blood were drawn from each donor into EDTA-treated Vacutainer tubes. Ficoll-Paque density-gradient centrifugation was used to isolate PBMCs, with at least 6.5 million per sample. Trizol reagent was used to extract total RNA from PBMCs, with at least 6 micrograms per sample. Naive CD45RAhigh/CD27high T cell percentages were measured by flow cytometry on a PBMC aliquot from every donor. This sample was also put to use in a study of T cells of mothers and their children. Drawing on the second study: Nine systemically healthy Caucasian individuals served as donors, namely three mothers together with their six children. cDNA synthesis used all of the extracted RNA, with 1.5 ug of RNA in each 15 ul reaction. In the second PCR, the M1S primer added sample barcodes and 2-4 random nucleotides. More than 9 million TCR beta CDR3 reads were obtained from each mother, and millions of reads were obtained from each child. Thymic selection similarly shapes TCR recombination output in related and unrelated pairs, with minor effect from inherited differences. Related mother-child pairs always showed normalized repertoire overlap that was slightly higher than in unrelated mother-child pairs, though the difference was never significant. Persistent microchimeric T cell clones were not detected, at a sensitivity of 85 to 100 clones per million clonotypes. In the study, deep NGS was used to compare the TCR beta repertoires of mothers and children, and features distinguishing related mother-child pairs from unrelated individuals were sought. Mothers averaged about 40 +/- 4 years of age and children averaged around 10 +/- 4 years. After adapters were ligated using NEBNext reagents, the libraries underwent 100+100 nt paired-end sequencing on an Illumina HiSeq 2000. To prevent cross-contamination, the mother and child libraries were prepared one month apart and sequenced in separate runs. Each donor had between about 500,000 and 2,300,000 distinct TCR beta clonotypes identified. Naive TCR beta clonotypes were estimated from low-frequency clonotypes matched to each donor's FACS-determined naive share, without sorting.

The origin of this receptor is a boy aged 5-17 years in good health. The sample consisted of blood.

The nucleotide sequence reads TGCAGTGCCTGTGGACGGGGGGGCGAGGGAGAGACCCAGTACTTC. Its translation reads: CSACGRGGEGETQYF. Recombination connected TRBV20-1 to TRBJ2-5, and 8 bases in between align with TRBD2. CDR1 and CDR2 are drawn from the germline V gene (reference sequence): DFQATT, SNEGSKA. From the cysteine through the phenylalanine, the CDR3 covers 15 amino acids. Only the CDR3 DNA is retained, 45 bases long and in frame from the first base. After removal of 6 bases from V and 4 bases from J, the junction retains 13 bases not matched to a gene.